This TCR beta chain was observed in a study of early T cells in non-severe SARS-CoV-2 infection. Turning to the study itself: Unsorted whole-blood RNA was sequenced in bulk, leaving chains unpaired. Study-level findings and limits: In VDJdb matching, anti-spike CD8 responses were favored while private and CD4 specificities went missing.

Individual cDNA molecules received unique molecular identifiers during library preparation. A single record per CDR3 protein comes from TCRdb applying MiXCR to the 5' RACE reads. The sample comprises tens of thousands of distinct CDR3 sequences, around a tenth of which are singletons, and 7.6% rests with the top ten. As regards this clonotype: Its target is unknown.

Between the trimmed V and J ends, which lost 0 bases and 5 bases, there was a span of 23 bases. The CDR3 contains 18 residues. Germline lookup yields CDR1 MNHEY and CDR2 SMNVEV (reference sequence). The clonotype originates from an adult who was a healthcare worker with PCR-confirmed SARS-CoV-2 infection or an uninfected control (not recorded which). The input for sequencing was whole blood, taken at baseline. The rearrangement uses TRBV27 and TRBJ2-7; D possibly corresponds to TRBD1 (5 bases). The CDR3 DNA is TGTGCCAGCAGTTTATCATATAGGTTTGGGCAGGGTATCCACGAGCAGTACTTC. Protein product: CASSLSYRFGQGIHEQYF.